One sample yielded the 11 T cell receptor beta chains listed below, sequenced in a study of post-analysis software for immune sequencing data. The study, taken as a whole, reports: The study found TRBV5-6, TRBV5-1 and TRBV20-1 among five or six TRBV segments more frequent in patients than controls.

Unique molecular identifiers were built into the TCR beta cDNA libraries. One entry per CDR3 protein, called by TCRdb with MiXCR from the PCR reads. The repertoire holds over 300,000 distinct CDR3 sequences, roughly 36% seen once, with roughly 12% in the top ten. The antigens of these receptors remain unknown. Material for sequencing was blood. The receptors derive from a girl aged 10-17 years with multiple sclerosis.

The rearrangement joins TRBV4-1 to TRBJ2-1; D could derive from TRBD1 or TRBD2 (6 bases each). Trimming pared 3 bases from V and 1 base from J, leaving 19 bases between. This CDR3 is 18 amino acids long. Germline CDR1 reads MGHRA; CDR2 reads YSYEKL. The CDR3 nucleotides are TGCGCCAGCAGCCAGACCGGGGGCCAAAAATTTTCCTACAATGAGCAGTTCTTC. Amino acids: CASSQTGGQKFSYNEQFF.

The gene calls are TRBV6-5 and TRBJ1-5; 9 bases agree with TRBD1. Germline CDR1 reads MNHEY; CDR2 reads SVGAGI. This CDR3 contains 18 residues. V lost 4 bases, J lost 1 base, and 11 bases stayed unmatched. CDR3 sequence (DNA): TGTGCCAGCAGTTCACCTGGGACAGGGCATTGGAGCAATCAGCCCCAGCATTTT. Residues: CASSSPGTGHWSNQPQHF.

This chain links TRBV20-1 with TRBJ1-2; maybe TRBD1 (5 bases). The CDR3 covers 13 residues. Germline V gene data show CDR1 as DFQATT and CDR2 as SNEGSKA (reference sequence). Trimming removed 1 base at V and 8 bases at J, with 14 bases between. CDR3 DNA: TGCAGTGCTAGAGCGGGCAGGGACCTCGGCTACACCTTC. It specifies CSARAGRDLGYTF.

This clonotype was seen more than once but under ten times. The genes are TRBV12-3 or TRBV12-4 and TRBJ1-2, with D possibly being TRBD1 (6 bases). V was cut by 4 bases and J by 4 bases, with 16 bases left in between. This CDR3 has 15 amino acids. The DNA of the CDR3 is TGTGCCAGCAGTTGGGGGCGGGGGGCGAGCTATGGCTACACCTTC. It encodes CASSWGRGASYGYTF.

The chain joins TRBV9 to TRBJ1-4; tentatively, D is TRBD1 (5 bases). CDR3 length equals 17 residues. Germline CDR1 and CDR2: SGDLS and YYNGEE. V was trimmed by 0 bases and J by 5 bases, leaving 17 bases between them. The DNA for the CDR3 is TGTGCCAGCAGCGTAGACGGGCAGGGAACAAGAAATGAAAAACTGTTTTTT. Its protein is CASSVDGQGTRNEKLFF.

The CDR3 is CASSDPSSYNEQFF. The CDR3 nucleotides are TGCGCCAGCAGTGACCCGTCCAGCTACAATGAGCAGTTCTTC. The V and J genes are TRBV10-1 and TRBJ2-1; D ambiguous. The germline V gene encodes CDR1 WNHNN and CDR2 SYGVQD (reference sequence). The CDR3 spans 14 residues. Trimming left V 3 bases short and J 3 bases short, with 9 bases between.

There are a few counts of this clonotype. This chain's CDR3 is CASSVATATSTDTQYF. The CDR3 nucleotides are TGTGCCAGCAGCGTAGCCACAGCTACTAGCACAGATACGCAGTATTTT. The chain is built from TRBV9 and TRBJ2-3; D is uncertain. The length of the CDR3 is 16 residues. V lost 0 bases and J lost 0, with 11 bases in between. Germline CDR1 SGDLS, CDR2 YYNGEE.

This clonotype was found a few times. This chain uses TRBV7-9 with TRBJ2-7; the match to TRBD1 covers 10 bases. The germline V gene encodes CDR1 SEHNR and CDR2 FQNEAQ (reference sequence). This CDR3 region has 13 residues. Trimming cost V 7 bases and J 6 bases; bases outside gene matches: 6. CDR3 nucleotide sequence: TGTGCCAGCACCGTAGGGACAGGGGTCGAGCAGTACTTC. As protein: CASTVGTGVEQYF.

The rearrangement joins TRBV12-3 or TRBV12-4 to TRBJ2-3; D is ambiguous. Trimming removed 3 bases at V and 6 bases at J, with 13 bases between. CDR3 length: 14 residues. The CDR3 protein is CASSFGYSVDTQYF. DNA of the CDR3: TGTGCCAGCAGTTTCGGTTATTCGGTGGATACGCAGTATTTT.

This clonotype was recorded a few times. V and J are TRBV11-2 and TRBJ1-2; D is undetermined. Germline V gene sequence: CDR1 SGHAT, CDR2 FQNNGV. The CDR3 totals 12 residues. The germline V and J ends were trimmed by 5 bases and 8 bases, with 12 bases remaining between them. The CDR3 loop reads CASSGRGFGYTF. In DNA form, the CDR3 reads TGTGCCAGCAGCGGACGAGGGTTCGGCTACACCTTC.

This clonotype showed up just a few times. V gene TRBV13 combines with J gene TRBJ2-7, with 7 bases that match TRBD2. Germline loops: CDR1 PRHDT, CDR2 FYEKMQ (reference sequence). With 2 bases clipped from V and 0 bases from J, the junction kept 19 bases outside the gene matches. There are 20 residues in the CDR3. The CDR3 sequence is CASSLIGLAGGDFHSYEQYF. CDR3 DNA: TGTGCCAGCAGCTTAATCGGCTTGGCTGGGGGGGACTTCCACTCCTACGAGCAGTACTTC.